The entry that follows covers one T cell receptor (beta chain) sequence. Its antigen is currently not known. TRB rearrangements were amplified by multiplex PCR using a touch-down protocol with TRB-A and TRB-B primer pools mixed in one tube. Two consecutive PCR reactions with Phusion HS II polymerase added Illumina adapters and sample indices to the amplicons. The amplicons were gel-purified using the NucleoSpin Gel and PCR Clean-up kit, after which quantification was performed by Qubit and quality was checked on an Agilent 2100 Bioanalyzer. Sequencing of the libraries was performed on an Illumina MiSeq with 600-cycle, single-indexed, paired-end runs. In the paper's pipeline: TRB reads were aligned and assembled with MiXCR version 2.1.12 using the default MiXCR reference library. A clone was defined by each unique CDR3 nucleotide sequence, and the analysis included only productive sequences with two or more reads. To assess repertoire diversity, an R script computed alpha-parameterized diversity profiles (alpha 0 to 5), which included the Shannon (alpha 1) and Simpson (alpha 2) indices. The tcR package was used to compute combinatorial TRB VJ usage, which was then compared between cohorts by principal component analysis with ade4. TCRbeta CDR3s were clustered with GLIPH on cohort pairs matched by age and read depth, and cluster frequencies were compared by Wilcoxon test. TCRdb reprocessed the public reads and reports one entry per CDR3 protein sequence, without DNA. These V and J calls originate from TCRdb's pipeline instead of the authors' own analysis. This sample's table carries fewer than 6,000 distinct CDR3 sequences. The ten largest clonotypes hold roughly 15% of the sample.

Each sample's TRB amplification started from around 260 ng of peripheral blood genomic DNA, which corresponds to some 36,000 genome equivalents. The CDR3 goes from the cysteine to the phenylalanine over 12 residues. Only the protein is on record. CDR1 and CDR2, per the germline V gene (reference sequence), are SGHKS and YYEKEE. The data were obtained in a study of T cell clusters in autoimmune cytopenias (dated by TCRdb to between 2018 and 2021). Describing the broader study: A mean age of around 50 years and a median age of about 59 years were recorded for the healthy donor controls, of whom about half of the roughly 45 were female. For primary cytopenia the controls were 20 to 30 age-matched healthy donors, whereas for secondary cytopenia the controls were more than 12 age-matched CLL patients. A median TRB sequencing depth of about 50,000 reads per sample was reached, and a median of 2,350 distinct TRB clonotypes per sample was obtained. The goal of the study was to find out whether patients with autoimmune cytopenia have a disease-specific immune repertoire signature that could be used as a blood-based biomarker. Peripheral blood TRB and IGH repertoires were sequenced in autoimmune cytopenia patients at active disease and during treatment follow-up, alongside healthy, CLL and autoimmune hepatitis controls. Autoimmune hepatitis repertoires were compared against more than 20 age- and sex-matched healthy donors.

General conclusions and limits of the study: Healthy donors had almost three times as many exclusive TRB clusters as active autoimmune hepatitis patients, a finding consistent with an autoimmunity-wide signature. The TRB repertoire shifts, including less even repertoires in secondary cytopenia and CLL, mostly reflected lymphoma bias and not autoimmunity. In the comparison of secondary cytopenia with CLL, no cluster-lack signature showed up, apparently because the dominant lymphoma-associated repertoire masked the signature. The T cell clusters were defined only in silico, and the functional role of the clusters was left to be validated experimentally. GLIPH results suggested that primary autoimmune cytopenia patients were missing physiological T cell clusters, with about 53 clusters found only in healthy donors compared with fewer than 20 found only in patients.

The sample was also reused in another study, on T cell repertoires in aging, cancer and after chemotherapy. According to the second study: Six donor age groups were covered, ranging from 30 or younger up to 70 or older, and each group contained at least three individuals. Healthy donor control TCR repertoires were recorded over several months to years and showed clear clonal overlap across re-sampling. The full dataset contained roughly 9 million TCR reads. Significantly lower blood TCR diversity and higher clonality were observed in untreated patients with hematological or solid cancers than in age-matched healthy donors. Declining TCR diversity with age in healthy donors was mainly explained by loss of richness; in cancer patients, loss of evenness also contributed. An increase in median generation probability over the chemotherapy interval was observed in both cancer cohorts, suggesting that the repertoire was reconstituted through rebound thymic output. It was noted by the authors that conclusions about immunological memory after chemotherapy cannot be drawn from the repertoire data. To examine immunoaging and T cell reconstitution after chemotherapy, the study profiled TCR beta repertoires in peripheral blood from healthy donors and cancer patients. A cohort of 200 to 250 cancer patients (over 90 with hematological and approximately 120 with solid cancers) was assembled, and around 100 healthy donors were included as a reference group. MiXCR versions 2.12 and 3.0.5 were used to process the TRB sequences. Repertoire metrics included Shannon diversity, evenness, clonality (one minus evenness), and alpha-parameterized diversity profiles from alpha 0 to 5. The IGoR algorithm was used to calculate generation probabilities for clones in the paired samples taken before and after chemotherapy.

Sequences were obtained from peripheral blood. The V and J genes are TRBV5-5 and TRBJ2-1; lacking DNA, the TRBD2 call made by TCRdb goes unchecked. This clonotype was obtained from a human donor in good health. For the CDR3, the sequence is CASSLDLRLEFF.